A single sample gave rise to the 16 T cell receptor beta chains below, sequenced in a study of T-cell reconstitution after alpha-beta-depleted transplantation in children. The authors prepared the TCRbeta library with unique molecular identifiers. TCRdb re-analysed the PCR reads in MiXCR, keeping a single row per CDR3 protein. Of about 48,000 distinct CDR3 sequences listed, under 6% were seen once; the top ten hold roughly 31%. The sample in question was PBMCs, mostly from graft donor cells, obtained 60 days after TCRalphabeta/CD19-depleted stem cell transplant. The receptors were gathered from a female patient aged 2-9 years who had a stem cell transplant for aplastic anemia, so the T cells may come from the graft donor.

As concerns this clonotype: A read error may explain this, as a much larger clone is one base away. J is TRBJ2-7 and V is TRBV7-2, with D possibly TRBD2 on 6 matching bases. Germline CDR1 is SGHTA and CDR2 is FQGNSA. There are 13 residues in the CDR3. The CDR3: CASLAGLGHEQCV. Written as DNA, the CDR3 is TGTGCCAGCCTGGCGGGACTGGGCCACGAGCAGTGCGTC.

Concerning this clonotype: This may be a read error, as it is one base from a much larger clone. The chain uses TRBV20-1 and TRBJ2-7; D uncertain. The CDR3 has 12 residues. Germline V gene lookup returns CDR1 DFQATT and CDR2 SNEGSKA (reference sequence). Trimming pared 2 bases from V and 4 bases from J, leaving 9 bases between. CDR3 loop: CSARPTSYEQYF. For the CDR3, the DNA is TGCAGTGCTAGACCGACCAGTTACGAGCAGTACTTC.

This chain joins TRBV30 and TRBJ2-3; TRBD1 is a possible D gene (6 bases). Per the germline V gene, CDR1 is GTSNPN and CDR2 is SVGIG (reference sequence). CDR3 length: 14 residues. Trimming pared 0 bases from V and 3 bases from J, leaving 10 bases between. The CDR3 sequence is CAWSVGGSTDTQYF. The DNA of the CDR3 is TGTGCCTGGAGTGTAGGGGGAAGTACAGATACGCAGTATTTT.

The chain has TRBV3-1 and TRBJ2-1, with D tentatively TRBD2 (7 bases). Germline CDR1 is LGHDT and CDR2 is YNNKEL (reference sequence). Trimming removed 0 bases at V and 7 bases at J, with 16 bases between. The CDR3 totals 16 residues. CDR3 coding DNA: TGTGCCAGCAGCCAAGATCATAGGGGGGAGGGGAATGAGCAGTTCTTC. Amino acids: CASSQDHRGEGNEQFF.

This clonotype was counted at least ten times. The V and J genes are TRBV20-1 and TRBJ2-5; TRBD2 aligns across 14 bases. Germline trimming cut 5 bases from V and 4 bases from J; bases unmatched to any gene: 6. The CDR3 runs 15 residues. Germline-derived CDR1 and CDR2 are DFQATT and SNEGSKA (reference sequence). The CDR3 nucleotides read TGCAGTGCTGACCCCGGACTAGCGGGAGGAGAGACCCAGTACTTC. It specifies CSADPGLAGGETQYF.

This clonotype has more than one count but fewer than ten. V gene TRBV28 combines with J gene TRBJ1-3; no definite D call. V gave up 11 bases and J gave up 0 bases, with 11 bases separating them. Germline V gives CDR1 MDHEN, CDR2 SYDVKM. The CDR3 is 13 residues long. DNA for the CDR3: TGTGCCGTGGGCAGATCCTCTGGAAACACCATATATTTT. As protein: CAVGRSSGNTIYF.

At least ten counts were recorded for this clonotype. In nucleotides, the CDR3 is TGCAGTGCTAGGGGGTCGGCTAGCGGGAGAGTAAATGAGCAGTTCTTC. Protein: CSARGSASGRVNEQFF. This chain joins TRBV20-1 and TRBJ2-1; TRBD2 agrees at 10 bases. The CDR3 consists of 16 residues. The germline V gene encodes CDR1 DFQATT and CDR2 SNEGSKA (reference sequence). J was trimmed by 7 bases and V by 3 bases; bases with no gene match: 12.

This clonotype came up many times. The rearrangement uses TRBV7-9 and TRBJ2-1; 10 positions agree with TRBD2. The germline V gene has CDR1 SEHNR and CDR2 FQNEAQ (reference sequence). The CDR3 covers 15 residues. Unmatched junction bases numbered 3, after V lost 5 bases and J lost 2 bases. CDR3 sequence: CASSRSGGPYNEQFF. The CDR3 DNA sequence: TGTGCCAGCAGCCGTAGCGGGGGGCCCTACAATGAGCAGTTCTTC.

This clonotype showed up many times. The rearrangement joins TRBV12-3 or TRBV12-4 to TRBJ2-7; 8 nucleotides match TRBD2. The CDR3 extends over 15 amino acids. With 6 bases clipped from V and 1 base from J, the junction kept 8 bases outside the gene matches. The CDR3 sequence: CASRGYRGGSYEQYF. For the CDR3, the DNA is TGTGCCAGCAGGGGGTATCGGGGGGGTTCCTACGAGCAGTACTTC.

This clonotype was counted ten times or more. J is TRBJ2-1 and V is TRBV28; a possible D gene is TRBD2 (5 bases). Trimming shortened V by 4 bases and J by 0 bases, and 13 bases separated the two germline ends. Germline-derived CDR1 and CDR2 are MDHEN and SYDVKM. The length of the CDR3 is 16 residues. Here the CDR3 reads CASSSSGESSYNEQFF. The CDR3 nucleotides are TGTGCCAGCAGTTCGTCCGGGGAAAGCTCCTACAATGAGCAGTTCTTC.

This clonotype was observed at least ten times. The rearrangement links TRBV11-3 to TRBJ1-1, with a tentative D call TRBD1 (6 bases). The CDR3 consists of 14 residues. Germline CDR1 reads SGHNT; CDR2 reads YENEEA. The V end was cut by 5 bases, the J end by 5 bases, with 15 bases between. CDR3 coding DNA: TGTGCCAGCAGCCTAATGGGGGGCAGAACTGAAGCTTTCTTT. Its protein is CASSLMGGRTEAFF.

This clonotype showed up many times. The V gene is TRBV29-1, the J gene TRBJ2-3; D is unresolved. The germline CDR1 and CDR2 sequences are SQVTM and ANQGSEA. Trimming left V 1 base short and J 1 base short, with 6 bases between. The CDR3 is 13 residues long. Here the CDR3 reads CSVEVARTDTQYF. In nucleotides, the CDR3 is TGCAGCGTTGAAGTAGCTCGCACAGATACGCAGTATTTT.

This clonotype has a count of ten or more. The J gene is TRBJ2-3, the V gene TRBV7-2, with D hard to call. The length of the CDR3 is 14 residues. The V end lost 4 bases, the J end lost 1 base, and 9 bases lay between the germline ends. CDR1 is SGHTA and CDR2 is FQGNSA in the germline V gene. CDR3 in amino acids: CASSSGQGTDTQYF. The CDR3, as DNA: TGTGCCAGCAGCTCCGGGCAGGGCACAGATACGCAGTATTTT.

This clonotype was seen at least ten times. This chain connects TRBV9 to TRBJ2-1; 10 bases are shared with TRBD2. The germline gives CDR1 SGDLS, CDR2 YYNGEE. The V segment lost 2 bases and the J segment 7 bases; nucleotides outside the gene matches: 3. CDR3 length equals 14 residues. CDR3 sequence reads: CASSVLAGANEQFF. CDR3 sequence (DNA): TGTGCCAGCAGCGTCCTAGCGGGAGCGAATGAGCAGTTCTTC.

This clonotype was detected only a few times. The chain combines TRBV7-3 with TRBJ2-3; 7 bases align to TRBD1. Per germline, CDR1 SGHTA and CDR2 FQGTGA. The CDR3 is 16 amino acids. Trimming at V came to 5 bases and at J to 3 bases, leaving 11 bases not matched to a gene. CDR3 residues: CASSLLPTGQTDTQYF. The CDR3 nucleotides are TGTGCCAGCAGCCTCCTGCCGACAGGGCAGACAGATACGCAGTATTTT.

This clonotype was seen ten or more times. CDR3 amino acids: CASSGALGTNEKLFF. In DNA form, the CDR3 reads TGTGCCAGCAGTGGAGCCCTGGGCACTAATGAAAAACTGTTTTTT. V is TRBV6-5 and J is TRBJ1-4; no firm D call. Trimming took 5 bases from V and 2 from J, leaving 12 bases between them. The CDR3 is 15 residues long. From germline, CDR1 is MNHEY and CDR2 SVGAGI.